This T cell receptor (beta chain) emerged from a study of control samples from healthy donors and cancer patients (dated by TCRdb to the early 2020s). The receptor library was made with the immunoSEQ multiplex PCR assay. As stored in TCRdb, this immuneACCESS dataset retains in-frame rearrangements with V and J assigned. A fraction of the clones does not appear; measured against another copy, unresolved V genes explain less than half of the discrepancy, and the remainder lacks a known reason. Counted in this sample were roughly 76,000 clones; about 93% of them appeared once. About 6.2% of the sample is taken by the ten largest. Between the V and J ends, shortened by 1 base and 0 bases respectively, the junction contains 4 bases. The CDR3 starts with the cysteine, ends with the phenylalanine, and has 14 residues. Only the CDR3 DNA stays, 42 bases, in frame from base 1. The germline V gene (reference sequence) provides CDR1 SEHNR and CDR2 FQNEAQ.

In the case of this clone: The antigen it binds to is not known. Base qualities are missing; no much larger clone stands one base away.

This receptor was obtained from a woman aged 40-49 years in good health. Source material: blood. The chain joins TRBV7-9 to TRBJ1-3; no D gene call is confident. Here is the DNA: TGTGCCAGCAGCTTAGTTGGCTCTGGAAACACCATATATTTT. Its amino acids are CASSLVGSGNTIYF. With the portions outside the CDR3 filled from the reference TRBV7-9 and TRBJ1-3 genes, the complete variable region becomes DTGVSQNPRHKITKRGQNVTFRCDPISEHNRLYWYRQTLGQGPEFLTYFQNEAQLEKSRLLSDRFSAERPKGSFSTLEIQRTEQGDSAMYLCASSLVGSGNTIYFGEGSWLTVV.